The entry below gives a single T cell receptor (beta chain) sequence along with its context. Additional DNA sequences in this sample encode the identical CDR3. Trimming at V came to 5 bases and at J to 6 bases, leaving 12 bases not matched to a gene. CDR1 is SNHLY, CDR2 FYNNEI, per germline. The CDR3 is made up of 16 amino acids. These data come from a study of blood T cell repertoires in COVID-19. Study-level background: There were acute and convalescent COVID-19 samples, and they came from the United States, Italy and Spain. PBMCs, B-cell-depleted T cells, or T cells provided the cDNA or gDNA that made up the material.

The table came from immunoSEQ multiplex PCR; TCRdb's copy has only in-frame clones and leaves some out. The sample contains about 97,000 clones, about 86% of which appear only once. The chain employs TRBV2 and TRBJ1-5, with 8 nucleotides matching TRBD1. This receptor was identified in a human donor in a cohort sampled during active COVID-19. Material: peripheral blood. The CDR3 bases are TGTGCCAGCAGTTTTGGGGGACAGGACTCTACTCAGCCCCAGCATTTT. This sequence encodes CASSFGGQDSTQPQHF.